A single T cell receptor beta chain is shown here with its context. This sample stems from a study of blood T cell repertoires in COVID-19. CDR1 is SGHNT, CDR2 YYREEE, per germline (reference sequence). The CDR3 spans 14 residues. J was trimmed by 4 bases and V by 5 bases; bases with no gene match: 7. Clones were sequenced by immunoSEQ multiplex PCR, and TCRdb holds only the in-frame ones, with some missing. The data show about 280,000 clones, approximately 86% seen once. The V call is TRBV5-4, the J call TRBJ2-5; 8 positions agree with TRBD2. The TCR sequence derives from a woman in her 30s who had recovered from COVID-19. Sequenced material: peripheral blood. CDR3 nucleotide sequence: TGTGCCAGCAGACCCGGGGGGGCGGGAGAGACCCAGTACTTC. The encoded protein is CASRPGGAGETQYF.